These 20 T cell receptor beta chains originate from one sample sequenced in a study of prognosis after radiotherapy for stage I lung cancer. Genomic DNA was the source, and TCR beta CDR3 was amplified from it by two-round multiplex PCR. Specific primers for each TRBV and TRBJ gene were what first-round PCR used. MiXCR was run by TCRdb on the multiplex PCR reads, yielding one entry per CDR3 protein. The repertoire holds around 59,000 distinct CDR3 sequences, with about a quarter as singletons. Sample: PBMCs, taken before or after stereotactic body radiation therapy (not recorded which). The receptors here all came from a donor aged 50 or older with non-small cell lung cancer.

This clonotype was recorded at least ten times. The chain uses TRBV5-5 and TRBJ2-7; 10 positions match TRBD1. CDR3 size: 12 residues. Germline V lookup: CDR1 SGHKS, CDR2 YYEKEE (reference sequence). J gave up 6 bases and V 7 bases, and 4 bases lay outside the gene matches. The DNA of the CDR3 is TGTGCCAGCCGACGGACAGGGGGCGAGCAGTACTTC. Encoded protein: CASRRTGGEQYF.

This clonotype occurred many times. The CDR3 is CASRRDTAAYGYTF. In DNA form, the CDR3 reads TGTGCCAGCAGAAGGGACACCGCAGCCTATGGCTACACCTTC. The V and J genes are TRBV6-4 and TRBJ1-2; D possibly corresponds to TRBD1 (6 bases). CDR3 length equals 14 residues. The V gene lost 6 bases and the J gene lost 4 bases, with 15 bases spanning the gap. Germline CDR1 MRHNA, CDR2 SNTAGT.

This clonotype was recorded at least ten times. One end of the junction varies from germline; a read error may be responsible. This rearrangement joins TRBV6-1 to TRBJ2-7, with a weak D call TRBD2 (6 bases). This CDR3 spans 14 amino acids. In germline, CDR1 is MNHNS, CDR2 SASEGT. In DNA form, the CDR3 reads TGTGCCAGCCAGGAGGAGGGGAGCTCCTATGAGCAGTACTTC. Its protein is CASQEEGSSYEQYF.

This clonotype occurred many times. The rearrangement joins TRBV5-1 to TRBJ2-5; possible D gene TRBD1, 6 bases. Per germline, CDR1 SGHRS and CDR2 YFSETQ. The CDR3 extends over 15 amino acids. V was pared by 6 bases and J by 4 bases, with 19 bases between. The CDR3 nucleotides are TGCGCCAGCAAGATCCCAGGGGTTGATGGAGAGACCCAGTACTTC. This gives the protein CASKIPGVDGETQYF.

To note about this clonotype: The junction does not match germline at one end; this may be a read error. The V call is TRBV20-1, the J call TRBJ1-6; the D gene is possibly TRBD1 (5 bases). The CDR3 extends over 15 amino acids. Germline loops: CDR1 DFQATT, CDR2 SNEGSKA (reference sequence). CDR3: CSASLSSRVNSPLHF. CDR3 in DNA: TGCAGCGCTAGTCTATCGAGCAGGGTCAATTCACCCCTCCACTTT.

This clonotype has ten or more counts. This chain links TRBV19 with TRBJ1-3; 8 nucleotides line up with TRBD1. The CDR3 runs 16 residues. V lost 3 bases to trimming and J lost 0 bases; unmatched junction nucleotides: 4. Germline V gene sequence: CDR1 LNHDA, CDR2 SQIVND (reference sequence). CDR3 in amino acids: CASSMRTGGSGNTIYF. In nucleotides, the CDR3 is TGTGCCAGTAGTATGAGAACAGGGGGCTCTGGAAACACCATATATTTT.

At least ten counts were recorded for this clonotype. The rearrangement joins TRBV20-1 to TRBJ2-3; TRBD1 matches at 9 bases. In germline, CDR1 is DFQATT, CDR2 SNEGSKA (reference sequence). The CDR3 loop spans 14 amino acids. Losses at the gene ends were 6 bases for V and 3 bases for J; bases not matched to a gene: 7. Written as DNA, the CDR3 is TGCAGTGCGACCGGGACAGGGTCGACAGATACGCAGTATTTT. This sequence encodes CSATGTGSTDTQYF.

For this clonotype: This may be a read error, as it is one base from a much larger clone. The rearrangement uses TRBV20-1 and TRBJ1-2, with D possibly being TRBD1 (5 bases). Between the trimmed V and J ends, which lost 5 bases and 6 bases, there was a span of 13 bases. Germline CDR1 is DFQATT and CDR2 is SNEGSKA (reference sequence). The CDR3 extends over 12 amino acids. The CDR3 here is CSASRRDHGYTF. Written as DNA, the CDR3 is TGCAGTGCTTCGAGGCGGGACCATGGCTACACCTTC.

This clonotype was seen only a few times. A much larger clone is a single base away; this may be a read error. The chain employs TRBV13 and TRBJ2-7; TRBD1 or TRBD2 may be the D gene (5 bases each). This CDR3 spans 14 amino acids. Germline V gene sequence: CDR1 PRHDT, CDR2 FYEKMQ (reference sequence). CDR3 coding DNA: TGTGCCAGCAGCTCTTCCGGGACCACCTACGAGCGGTACTTC. This codes for CASSSSGTTYERYF.

V is TRBV2 and J is TRBJ2-1; the D gene is possibly TRBD1 (6 bases). Germline CDR1 and CDR2: SNHLY and FYNNEI. V lost 7 bases to trimming and J lost 12 bases, with 22 bases between them. The CDR3 consists of 14 residues. CDR3 sequence reads: CASKTIGGARGQFF. CDR3 coding DNA: TGTGCCAGCAAGACTATCGGTGGGGCCAGGGGGCAGTTCTTC.

This clonotype has a count of ten or more. The J gene is TRBJ1-1, the V gene TRBV9, with D possibly matching TRBD1 (6 bases). Trimming took off 2 bases at V and 1 base at J, with 12 bases between the two ends. The CDR3 is 15 residues long. CDR1 SGDLS and CDR2 YYNGEE come from the germline V gene. The CDR3 is CASSVQGHPNTEAFF. In DNA, the CDR3 is TGTGCCAGCAGCGTGCAGGGACACCCGAACACTGAAGCTTTCTTT.

Regarding this clonotype: The DNA is omitted, as the CDR3 cannot be located on it reliably, and the CDR3 follows TCRdb's listing. The gene calls are TRBV18 and TRBJ2-5; the table's D call TRBD1 went unverified against the DNA. Germline V gives CDR1 KGHSH, CDR2 LQKENI. The CDR3 is 18 amino acids long, termini counted. CDR3 sequence: CASSQIEGELFFGETQYF.

As to this clonotype: Only one base separates this from a far larger clonotype, so it likely reflects a read error. The chain uses TRBV6-5 and TRBJ1-5, with 8 nucleotides matching TRBD1. CDR1 and CDR2 from the germline V gene are MNHEY and SVGAGI. CDR3 length: 16 amino acids. CDR3 region: CATSTSDREGHQTQHF. Written as DNA, the CDR3 is TGTGCCACCTCAACCTCGGACAGGGAGGGGCATCAGACCCAGCATTTT.

Turning to this clonotype: An end of the junction differs from the germline gene, which may be a read error. The chain uses TRBV6-1 and TRBJ1-2; tentative D call: TRBD1 (5 bases). In germline, CDR1 is MNHNS, CDR2 SASEGT. The CDR3 spans 14 residues. CDR3 region: CASSETGPPYGYNF. For the CDR3, the DNA is TGTGCCAGCAGTGAAACGGGACCGCCCTATGGCTACAACTTC.

Many counts were recorded for this clonotype. The J gene is TRBJ1-2, the V gene TRBV7-2, with D unresolved. Germline V lookup: CDR1 SGHTA, CDR2 FQGNSA. CDR3 size: 15 residues. V lost 5 bases to trimming and J lost 12 bases, with 25 bases between them. DNA for the CDR3: TGTGCCAGCAGCCGACCGGATAGGGTTAAGCGGTCGGACACCTTC. Translation: CASSRPDRVKRSDTF.

This clonotype was seen ten or more times. J is TRBJ1-6 and V is TRBV7-6; TRBD1 is a possible D gene (5 bases). Germline V lookup: CDR1 SGHVS, CDR2 FNYEAQ. CDR3 size: 15 residues. Trimming took off 0 bases at V and 8 bases at J, with 11 bases between the two ends. DNA of the CDR3: TGTGCCAGCAGCTTAGCTAATAGAGGGGATTCACCCCTCCACTTT. This sequence encodes CASSLANRGDSPLHF. Using reference TRBV7-6 and TRBJ1-6 for the parts outside the CDR3, the full variable domain is GAGVSQSPRYKVTKRGQDVALRCDPISGHVSLYWYRQALGQGPEFLTYFNYEAQQDKSGLPNDRFSAERPEGSISTLTIQRTEQRDSAMYRCASSLANRGDSPLHFGNGTRLTVT.

This clonotype has a count of ten or more. J is TRBJ2-7 and V is TRBV5-1, with D maybe TRBD2 (6 bases). Trimming removed 0 bases from V and 6 bases from J, with 10 bases in between. Germline lookup yields CDR1 SGHRS and CDR2 YFSETQ. This CDR3 has 13 amino acids. The CDR3 nucleotides are TGCGCCAGCAGCTTGGCGGGGAGGAGCGAGCAGTACTTC. Protein product: CASSLAGRSEQYF.

This clonotype was counted at least ten times. The J gene is TRBJ1-2, the V gene TRBV20-1; 8 bases map to TRBD1. This CDR3 contains 14 residues. Germline trimming cut 6 bases from V and 2 bases from J; bases unmatched to any gene: 8. Germline loops: CDR1 DFQATT, CDR2 SNEGSKA (reference sequence). The CDR3 nucleotides read TGCAGTGCCACCCCCCGGGACAGGAACTATGGCTACACCTTC. As protein: CSATPRDRNYGYTF.

This clonotype was recorded at least ten times. V usage is TRBV30 and J usage is TRBJ2-1, with TRBD2 identical over 13 bases. V shed 2 bases, J shed 8 bases, and the junction held 3 bases outside the gene matches. Per the germline V gene, CDR1 is GTSNPN and CDR2 is SVGIG (reference sequence). The CDR3 spans 14 residues. The DNA for the CDR3 is TGTGCCTGGAGTACTAGCGGGGGGGATGATGAGCAGTTCTTC. This gives the protein CAWSTSGGDDEQFF.

Many counts were recorded for this clonotype. Germline is not matched at one junction end, which may reflect a read error. V is TRBV6-1 and J is TRBJ1-1; the match to TRBD1 covers 10 bases. This CDR3 has 15 amino acids. The germline gives CDR1 MNHNS, CDR2 SASEGT. This CDR3 is CASSEGQGVYTEAFF. In nucleotides, the CDR3 is TGTGCCAGCAGCGAAGGACAGGGGGTGTACACTGAAGCTTTCTTT.